The table lists the clone carrying this T cell receptor beta chain with a few counts. The source of the sample is a study of T cells in Graves' hyperthyroidism and ophthalmopathy. TCR beta CDR3 regions were amplified from RNA. In the first-round RT-PCR of the TCR CDR3, the HTBI primer set was used. In TCRdb, the multiplex PCR reads were re-called with MiXCR into one record per CDR3 protein. The table includes under 450,000 distinct CDR3 sequences, about 13% detected once. V lost 1 base and J lost 6; bases outside the gene matches: 5. The CDR3 consists of 15 residues. The germline CDR1 and CDR2 sequences are SGHKS and YYEKEE (reference sequence). It was at first hyperthyroidism diagnosis, before any ophthalmopathy symptoms, that the blood sample was taken.

The clonotype originates from a man younger than 40 with Graves' hyperthyroidism that later progressed to Graves' ophthalmopathy. The sequencing sample was made of blood. The chain links TRBV5-5 to TRBJ2-5; 11 bases fit TRBD2. CDR3 protein: CASSLPSGGLKTQYF. In DNA, the CDR3 is TGTGCCAGCAGCTTGCCTAGCGGGGGGTTGAAGACCCAGTACTTC.